The present T cell receptor (beta chain) was sequenced within a study of T-cell reconstitution after alpha-beta-depleted transplantation in children. Overall study results and limits: Reportedly, roughly two months post-transplant, alpha-beta T cells arose from several hundred expanded graft clones. Newly produced T cells mostly accounted for T-cell counts and diversity one year post-transplant. Recipient T cells and thymic progenitors that survived gave rise to the high TCRbeta diversity observed at day 60 in some patients.

Unique molecular identifiers were incorporated during preparation of the TCRbeta library. In TCRdb, the PCR reads were re-called with MiXCR into one record per CDR3 protein. The data contain hundreds of thousands of distinct CDR3 sequences, roughly a quarter of them singletons. With 6 bases removed from V and 4 bases from J, the gap between germline ends came to 19 bases. The CDR3 contains 15 residues. Per the germline V gene, CDR1 is DFQATT and CDR2 is SNEGSKA (reference sequence). Ten or more counts support this clonotype. Its matching antigen is unknown. The rearrangement joins TRBV20-1 to TRBJ2-1; D possibly corresponds to TRBD2 (5 bases). This TCR derives from a girl aged 2-10 years with Fanconi anemia, due to receive a stem cell transplant. The source was PBMCs, collected before TCRalphabeta/CD19-depleted stem cell transplant. CDR3 residues: CSAGPMTNPYNEQFF. DNA for the CDR3: TGCAGTGCGGGTCCAATGACTAACCCGTACAATGAGCAGTTCTTC.